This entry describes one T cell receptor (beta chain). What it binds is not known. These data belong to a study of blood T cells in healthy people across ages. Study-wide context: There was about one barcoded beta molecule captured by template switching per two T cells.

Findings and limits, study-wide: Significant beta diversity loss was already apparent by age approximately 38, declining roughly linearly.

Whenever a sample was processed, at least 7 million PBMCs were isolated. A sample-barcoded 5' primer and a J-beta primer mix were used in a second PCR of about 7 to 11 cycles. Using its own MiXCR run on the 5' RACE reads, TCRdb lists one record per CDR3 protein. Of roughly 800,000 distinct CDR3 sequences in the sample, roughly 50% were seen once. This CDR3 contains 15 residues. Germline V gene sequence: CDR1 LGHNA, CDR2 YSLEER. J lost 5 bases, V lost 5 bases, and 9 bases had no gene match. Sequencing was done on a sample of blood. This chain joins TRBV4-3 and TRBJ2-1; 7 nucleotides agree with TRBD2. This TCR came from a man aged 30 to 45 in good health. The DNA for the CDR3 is TGCGCCAGCAGCTCACGACCGGGAGGAGACAATGAGCAGTTCTTC. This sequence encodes CASSSRPGGDNEQFF.